This is a list of T cell receptor beta chains from one sample in a study of identical twins. TCRdb re-called the 5' RACE reads with MiXCR, one entry per CDR3 protein. This repertoire shows roughly 250,000 distinct CDR3 sequences, around an eighth found once; its top ten account for 8.8%. The sequencing sample was made of memory (CD45RO+) T cells sorted from blood. The receptor source for this set is a woman between 18 and 29 years old in good health. Each CDR3 is given with its conserved first and last residue. The order of the fields is clone size, V gene, J gene, D gene, CDR3 protein, CDR3 DNA. The D gene is left open where the match is weak. Size is stated for part of the rows, as once, few or many counts, or as a class when the clone is expanded.

.	TRBV12-3/TRBV12-4	TRBJ2-7	.	CASRVRASYEQYF	TGTGCCAGCAGAGTGCGGGCCTCCTACGAGCAGTACTTC
few	TRBV12-3/TRBV12-4	TRBJ1-6	.	CASTQRDLSPLHF	TGTGCCAGCACCCAAAGGGACCTTTCACCCCTCCACTTT
.	TRBV11-3	TRBJ2-4	TRBD2	CASSLGRGNIQYF	TGTGCCAGCAGCTTAGGGCGGGGGAACATTCAGTACTTC
few	TRBV20-1	TRBJ2-5	.	CRTQYGFSAYKETQYF	TGCAGAACTCAATACGGCTTTAGCGCCTATAAAGAGACCCAGTACTTC
.	TRBV28	TRBJ2-1	.	CASSSPRPGTYNEQFF	TGTGCCAGCAGTAGCCCTAGGCCCGGAACCTACAATGAGCAGTTCTTC
many	TRBV12-3/TRBV12-4	TRBJ1-6	.	CASSFTGQGKSPLHF	TGTGCCAGCAGTTTCACGGGGCAGGGGAAATCACCCCTCCACTTT
.	TRBV9	TRBJ2-3	.	CASSVEPGSTDTQYF	TGTGCCAGCAGCGTAGAGCCGGGCAGCACAGATACGCAGTATTTT
few	TRBV7-3	TRBJ2-2	.	CASSSRWTANTGELFF	TGTGCCAGCAGCTCCCGATGGACAGCGAACACCGGGGAGCTGTTTTTT
.	TRBV6-5	TRBJ2-7	.	CASSAEYEQYF	TGTGCCAGCAGTGCGGAGTACGAGCAGTACTTC
few	TRBV11-1	TRBJ2-3	TRBD2	CASSSTWTRRPTTDTQYF	TGTGCCAGCAGCTCCACATGGACTAGAAGACCAACCACAGATACGCAGTATTTT
few	TRBV7-6	TRBJ2-5	TRBD1	CASSSWTGGQETQYF	TGTGCCAGCAGCTCCTGGACAGGGGGCCAAGAGACCCAGTACTTC
.	TRBV11-2	TRBJ2-7	TRBD2	CASSHILAGGYEQYF	TGTGCCAGCAGCCATATTCTAGCGGGGGGGTACGAGCAGTACTTC
.	TRBV20-1	TRBJ2-1	TRBD2	CSATASGIYNEQFF	TGCAGTGCTACGGCTAGCGGGATTTACAATGAGCAGTTCTTC
few	TRBV25-1	TRBJ2-1	TRBD2	CASSAAGGINNEQFF	TGTGCCAGCAGTGCAGCGGGAGGGATAAACAATGAGCAGTTCTTC
.	TRBV19	TRBJ2-1	.	CASSSPGQVSYNEQFF	TGTGCCAGTAGTAGCCCGGGACAAGTCTCCTACAATGAGCAGTTCTTC
.	TRBV12-3/TRBV12-4	TRBJ2-1	.	CASSLLTNEQFF	TGTGCCAGCAGTTTGTTAACTAATGAGCAGTTCTTC